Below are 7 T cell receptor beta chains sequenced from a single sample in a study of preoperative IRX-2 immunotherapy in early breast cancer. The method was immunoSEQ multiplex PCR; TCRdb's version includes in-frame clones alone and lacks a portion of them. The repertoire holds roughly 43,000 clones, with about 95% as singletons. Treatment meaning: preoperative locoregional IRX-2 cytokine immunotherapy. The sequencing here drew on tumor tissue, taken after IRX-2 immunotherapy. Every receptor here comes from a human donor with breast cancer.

CDR3 sequence: CASSRQESTDYTF. The CDR3 DNA follows: TGTGCCAGCAGTAGACAGGAGAGTACAGACTACACCTTC. The V and J genes are TRBV6-5 and TRBJ1-2; D is perhaps TRBD1 (6 bases). V dropped 5 bases and J dropped 10 bases, with 17 bases sitting between them. The length of the CDR3 is 13 residues. Germline-derived CDR1 and CDR2 are MNHEY and SVGAGI.

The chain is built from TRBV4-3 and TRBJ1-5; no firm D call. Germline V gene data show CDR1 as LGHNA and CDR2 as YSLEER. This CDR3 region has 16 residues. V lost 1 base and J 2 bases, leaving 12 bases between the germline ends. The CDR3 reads CASSQVWRVGNQPQHF. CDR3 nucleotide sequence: TGCGCCAGCAGCCAAGTTTGGAGGGTTGGCAATCAGCCCCAGCATTTT.

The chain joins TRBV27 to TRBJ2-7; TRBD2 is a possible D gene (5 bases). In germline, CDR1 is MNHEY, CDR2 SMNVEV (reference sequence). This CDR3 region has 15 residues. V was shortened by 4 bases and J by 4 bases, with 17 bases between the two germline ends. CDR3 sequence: CASSSRGSRLYEQYF. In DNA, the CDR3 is TGTGCCAGCAGTTCACGGGGTTCCAGACTTTACGAGCAGTACTTC.

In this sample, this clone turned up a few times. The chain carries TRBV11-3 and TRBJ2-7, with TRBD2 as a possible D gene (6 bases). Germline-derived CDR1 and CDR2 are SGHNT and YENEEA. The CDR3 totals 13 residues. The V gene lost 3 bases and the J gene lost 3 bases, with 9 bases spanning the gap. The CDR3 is CASSFGSGYEQYF. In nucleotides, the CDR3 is TGTGCCAGCAGCTTCGGGAGCGGCTACGAGCAGTACTTC.

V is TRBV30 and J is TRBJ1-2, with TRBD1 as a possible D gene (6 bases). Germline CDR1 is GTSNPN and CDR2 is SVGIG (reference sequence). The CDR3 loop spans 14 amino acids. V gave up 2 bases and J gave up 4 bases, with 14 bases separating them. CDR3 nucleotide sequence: TGTGCCTGGAGTCGGCCAGGGGAGGTCTATGGCTACACCTTC. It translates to CAWSRPGEVYGYTF.

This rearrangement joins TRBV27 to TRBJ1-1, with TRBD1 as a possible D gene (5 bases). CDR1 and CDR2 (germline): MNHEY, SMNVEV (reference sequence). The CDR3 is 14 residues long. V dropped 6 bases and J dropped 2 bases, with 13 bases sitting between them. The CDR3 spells CASSPLGLNTEAFF. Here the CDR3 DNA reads TGTGCCAGCAGCCCCCTGGGGCTAAACACTGAAGCTTTCTTT.

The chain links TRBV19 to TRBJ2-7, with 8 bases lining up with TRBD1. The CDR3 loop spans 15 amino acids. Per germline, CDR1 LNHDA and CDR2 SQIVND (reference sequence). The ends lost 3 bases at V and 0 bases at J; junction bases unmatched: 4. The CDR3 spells CASSMGTGTSYEQYF. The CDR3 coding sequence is TGTGCCAGTAGTATGGGGACAGGCACCTCCTACGAGCAGTACTTC.